What follows are 32 T cell receptor beta chains derived from one specimen sequenced in a study of blood T cell repertoires in COVID-19. Sequenced by immunoSEQ multiplex PCR; TCRdb stores in-frame clones only, minus some. The sample lists about 93,000 clones, roughly 90% seen once, with roughly 1.5% in the top ten. The specimen sequenced was peripheral blood. These receptor sequences come from a human donor with active COVID-19. The donor label of this sample is uncertain.

The chain combines TRBV9 with TRBJ1-1; 9 bases are shared with TRBD1. Germline values: CDR1 SGDLS, CDR2 YYNGEE. This CDR3 is built from 16 residues. Trimming at V came to 3 bases and at J to 4 bases, leaving 10 bases not matched to a gene. The CDR3 coding sequence is TGTGCCAGCAGCGGAGGACAGGGGAGGGGGGTCACTGAAGCTTTCTTT. Its protein product is CASSGGQGRGVTEAFF.

This chain joins TRBV3-1 (or the pseudogene TRBV3-2) and TRBJ2-2; D is possibly TRBD1 (5 bases). The CDR3 sequence is 16 residues long. V lost 1 base and J lost 0, with 9 bases in between. Germline V gene data show CDR1 as LGHDT and CDR2 as YNNKEL (reference sequence). The CDR3 nucleotides are TGTGCCAGCAGCCAAGCAAGGGGTGCGAACACCGGGGAGCTGTTTTTT. Translated, it gives CASSQARGANTGELFF.

The rearrangement joins TRBV9 to TRBJ1-1; a possible D gene is TRBD1 (5 bases). The CDR3 runs to 15 residues. The germline V gene encodes CDR1 SGDLS and CDR2 YYNGEE. With 3 bases removed from V and 5 bases from J, the gap between germline ends came to 17 bases. CDR3 DNA: TGTGCCAGCAGCGAGAACGCGGGGTGGGGGACTGAAGCTTTCTTT. This encodes CASSENAGWGTEAFF.

This clone came up once. V gene TRBV6-2 or TRBV6-3 combines with J gene TRBJ1-2, with 9 bases fitting TRBD1. Germline V gene sequence: CDR1 MNHEY, CDR2 SVGEGT. Trimming cost V 4 bases and J 2 bases; bases outside gene matches: 2. This CDR3 has 14 residues. The CDR3 DNA sequence: TGTGCCAGCAGTTCCGGGACAGGGAACTATGGCTACACCTTC. Its translation is CASSSGTGNYGYTF.

CDR3 in DNA: TGTGCCAGCAGTTTATCGCTAGGACTAGGTCGTAAGCAGTTCTTC. As protein: CASSLSLGLGRKQFF. V usage is TRBV27 and J usage is TRBJ2-1; TRBD2 aligns across 7 bases. This CDR3 contains 15 residues. V lost 0 bases, J lost 11 bases, and 10 bases stayed unmatched. Germline V lookup: CDR1 MNHEY, CDR2 SMNVEV (reference sequence).

The chain employs TRBV19 and TRBJ1-5; the match to TRBD1 covers 7 bases. The V gene end was trimmed by 4 bases and the J gene end by 0 bases; junction bases not matched to a gene: 6. Germline V gives CDR1 LNHDA, CDR2 SQIVND (reference sequence). The CDR3 loop spans 16 amino acids. The CDR3 DNA sequence: TGTGCCAGTAGTACCGGGACAGATTATAGCAATCAGCCCCAGCATTTT. Protein: CASSTGTDYSNQPQHF.

This rearrangement joins TRBV18 to TRBJ2-1, with a weak D call TRBD1 (5 bases). The CDR3 covers 15 residues. Germline V gene data show CDR1 as KGHSH and CDR2 as LQKENI. V was trimmed by 0 bases and J by 4 bases, leaving 10 bases between them. DNA for the CDR3: TGTGCCAGCTCACCACCCCCAGGGTATTACAATGAGCAGTTCTTC. Its translation is CASSPPPGYYNEQFF. Using reference TRBV18 and TRBJ2-1 for the parts outside the CDR3, the full variable domain is NAGVMQNPRHLVRRRGQEARLRCSPMKGHSHVYWYRQLPEEGLKFMVYLQKENIIDESGMPKERFSAEFPKEGPSILRIQQVVRGDSAAYFCASSPPPGYYNEQFFGPGTRLTVL.

The rearrangement uses TRBV18 and TRBJ2-7, with D perhaps TRBD1 (6 bases). Germline loops: CDR1 KGHSH, CDR2 LQKENI. The CDR3 has 13 amino acids. With 2 bases removed from V and 2 bases from J, the gap between germline ends came to 7 bases. CDR3 sequence reads: CASSPGTTYEQYF. In nucleotides, the CDR3 is TGTGCCAGCTCACCAGGGACAACCTACGAGCAGTACTTC.

In its sample, this clone was seen once. The rearrangement uses TRBV4-3 and TRBJ2-1, with D perhaps TRBD1 (6 bases). CDR3 length: 13 residues. The germline gives CDR1 LGHNA, CDR2 YSLEER. The V end was cut by 0 bases, the J end by 14 bases, with 14 bases between. The CDR3 region is CASSQDSGKGEFF. The CDR3 DNA follows: TGCGCCAGCAGCCAAGATTCGGGAAAGGGGGAGTTCTTC.

The V and J genes are TRBV2 and TRBJ1-4, with D perhaps matching TRBD1 (6 bases). The CDR3 spans 14 residues. Trimming took off 10 bases at V and 3 bases at J, with 15 bases between the two ends. Germline V gene data show CDR1 as SNHLY and CDR2 as FYNNEI. CDR3 sequence (DNA): TGTGCCACCGAACGGGACACCTCTAATGAAAAACTGTTTTTT. The encoded protein is CATERDTSNEKLFF.

The chain carries TRBV12-3 or TRBV12-4 and TRBJ2-5, with D hard to call. The V end lost 6 bases, the J end lost 1 base, and 9 bases lay between the germline ends. This CDR3 has 13 amino acids. CDR3 nucleotides: TGTGCCAGCAGAACTTATAGCCAAGAGACCCAGTACTTC. Amino acids: CASRTYSQETQYF.

The rearrangement links TRBV5-1 to TRBJ2-7; TRBD2 might be the D (6 bases). The V end lost 2 bases, the J end lost 5 bases, and 14 bases lay between the germline ends. CDR1 is SGHRS, CDR2 YFSETQ, per germline. This CDR3 is 14 amino acids long. CDR3 bases: TGCGCCAGCAGCTTAAGGGACGGGGGTGACGAGCAGTACTTC. Protein: CASSLRDGGDEQYF.

The rearrangement links TRBV29-1 to TRBJ2-3, with 9 bases aligning to TRBD2. In germline, CDR1 is SQVTM, CDR2 ANQGSEA. This CDR3 comprises 16 residues. The V gene end was trimmed by 6 bases and the J gene end by 1 base; junction bases not matched to a gene: 11. The CDR3 reads CSVEPRLAEGTDTQYF. In DNA, the CDR3 is TGCAGCGTCGAGCCCAGACTAGCGGAGGGCACAGATACGCAGTATTTT.

The J gene is TRBJ1-2, the V gene TRBV7-9, with D tentatively TRBD1 (5 bases). This CDR3 contains 12 residues. The V end lost 2 bases, the J end lost 8 bases, and 9 bases lay between the germline ends. Germline values: CDR1 SEHNR, CDR2 FQNEAQ (reference sequence). The CDR3: CASSLNTGGYTF. CDR3 coding DNA: TGTGCCAGCAGCTTAAATACAGGCGGCTACACCTTC.

The V gene is TRBV15, the J gene TRBJ2-5; the D gene is possibly TRBD2 (6 bases). This CDR3 region has 16 residues. The V and J ends lost 5 bases and 3 bases respectively, with 19 bases between them. The germline CDR1 and CDR2 sequences are LNHNV and YYDKDF (reference sequence). The CDR3 coding sequence is TGTGCCACCAGCGATAGCCACGGACTAACTAAAGAGACCCAGTACTTC. Amino acid sequence: CATSDSHGLTKETQYF.

The chain recombines TRBV5-4 with TRBJ2-7; 7 bases fit TRBD1. Germline V lookup: CDR1 SGHNT, CDR2 YYREEE (reference sequence). The V and J ends lost 0 bases and 0 bases, in that order; junction bases with no gene match: 6. The CDR3 length is 16 residues. Here the CDR3 reads CASSLVGAGGSYEQYF. As DNA, the CDR3 is TGTGCCAGCAGCTTGGTAGGGGCAGGGGGCTCCTACGAGCAGTACTTC.

The J gene is TRBJ2-1, the V gene TRBV2, with D possibly being TRBD2 (6 bases). Trimming cost V 5 bases and J 5 bases, with 13 bases left between them. Looked up from germline, CDR1 is SNHLY and CDR2 is FYNNEI. This CDR3 region has 14 residues. The CDR3 reads CASSSGEQHNEQFF. The DNA for the CDR3 is TGTGCCAGCAGTTCGGGGGAACAACACAATGAGCAGTTCTTC.

The chain joins TRBV9 to TRBJ1-6; D perhaps matches TRBD1 (5 bases). V was pared by 4 bases and J by 7 bases, with 12 bases between. Germline CDR1 SGDLS, CDR2 YYNGEE. CDR3 length: 14 amino acids. CDR3 residues: CASSPGGGNSPLHF. CDR3 in DNA: TGTGCCAGCAGCCCGGGGGGAGGCAATTCACCCCTCCACTTT.

The rearrangement uses TRBV13 and TRBJ1-3; D perhaps matches TRBD1 (5 bases). Germline loops: CDR1 PRHDT, CDR2 FYEKMQ (reference sequence). CDR3 size: 16 residues. The V end lost 0 bases, the J end lost 4 bases, and 13 bases lay between the germline ends. CDR3 in DNA: TGTGCCAGCAGCTTAGGCCAGGGCCTGGGAGGAAACACCATATATTTT. Its translation is CASSLGQGLGGNTIYF.

Concerning this clone itself: The same CDR3 can be traced to other DNA sequences in this sample. The chain joins TRBV19 to TRBJ2-7; D is ambiguous. V was cut by 6 bases and J by 2 bases, with 11 bases left in between. CDR1 and CDR2 from the germline V gene are LNHDA and SQIVND (reference sequence). This CDR3 has 13 residues. CDR3 amino acids: CASRSNGAYEQYF. The CDR3, as DNA: TGTGCCAGTAGAAGTAACGGTGCCTACGAGCAGTACTTC.

The table lists this clone with a count of one. The J gene is TRBJ2-3, the V gene TRBV5-4; maybe TRBD2 (7 bases). CDR1 and CDR2 (germline): SGHNT, YYREEE (reference sequence). This CDR3 contains 17 residues. V dropped 0 bases and J dropped 4 bases, with 18 bases sitting between them. The CDR3 DNA reads as TGTGCCAGCAGCTTGGGAGGGGCGGGGGCTCAGGCAGATACGCAGTATTTT. Translation gives CASSLGGAGAQADTQYF.

CDR3 amino acids: CASSPPTGQGRVTEAFF. Here the CDR3 DNA reads TGTGCCAGCTCACCACCGACGGGACAGGGAAGGGTCACTGAAGCTTTCTTT. The chain combines TRBV18 with TRBJ1-1; the match to TRBD1 covers 9 bases. CDR1 KGHSH and CDR2 LQKENI come from the germline V gene. The V segment lost 0 bases and the J segment 4 bases; nucleotides outside the gene matches: 9. The CDR3 spans 17 residues.

The V and J genes are TRBV6-2 or TRBV6-3 and TRBJ2-1, with TRBD1 matching 9 bases. The CDR3 has 18 amino acids. Trimming took 0 bases from V and 1 from J; bases not matched to a gene: 7. Germline assignment: CDR1 MNHEY and CDR2 SVGEGT. The CDR3 nucleotides are TGTGCCAGCAGTTACTCGAAGACAGGGGGGGGGTCCTACAATGAGCAGTTCTTC. It encodes CASSYSKTGGGSYNEQFF.

The chain joins TRBV28 to TRBJ1-5, with D possibly being TRBD1 (6 bases). The CDR3 totals 15 residues. Looked up from germline, CDR1 is MDHEN and CDR2 is SYDVKM. V shed 5 bases and J shed 0 bases, with 11 bases lying between them. In DNA, the CDR3 is TGTGCCAGCAGTAGACAGGCCTTTAGCAATCAGCCCCAGCATTTT. It is translated as CASSRQAFSNQPQHF.

The chain uses TRBV18 and TRBJ2-4; 8 bases map to TRBD1. Germline assignment: CDR1 KGHSH and CDR2 LQKENI. This CDR3 is 14 amino acids long. V was pared by 5 bases and J by 4 bases, with 4 bases of the junction left unmatched. The chain's CDR3 is CASSARTGKNIQYF. The DNA of the CDR3 is TGTGCCAGCTCAGCAAGGACAGGGAAAAACATTCAGTACTTC. Filled out from reference TRBV18 and TRBJ2-4, the complete variable domain reads NAGVMQNPRHLVRRRGQEARLRCSPMKGHSHVYWYRQLPEEGLKFMVYLQKENIIDESGMPKERFSAEFPKEGPSILRIQQVVRGDSAAYFCASSARTGKNIQYFGAGTRLSVL.

This sequence joins TRBV5-4 and TRBJ1-2; D not certain. Germline V gene lookup returns CDR1 SGHNT and CDR2 YYREEE (reference sequence). V was shortened by 4 bases and J by 4 bases, with 20 bases between the two germline ends. The length of the CDR3 is 16 residues. As DNA, the CDR3 is TGTGCCAGCAGCGGGAGCCTAGCGACTTGGGGCTATGGCTACACCTTC. Translation: CASSGSLATWGYGYTF.

The chain is built from TRBV19 and TRBJ2-1; 11 positions agree with TRBD1. Unmatched junction bases numbered 4, after V lost 1 base and J lost 8 bases. This CDR3 is 15 amino acids long. Germline loops: CDR1 LNHDA, CDR2 SQIVND (reference sequence). CDR3 in DNA: TGTGCCAGTAGTATAGGGACAGGGGGCTCGGATGAGCAGTTCTTC. Its protein is CASSIGTGGSDEQFF.

V and J are TRBV5-4 and TRBJ1-3; D possibly corresponds to TRBD1 (5 bases). In germline, CDR1 is SGHNT, CDR2 YYREEE (reference sequence). The V end was cut by 4 bases, the J end by 0 bases, with 14 bases between. CDR3 size: 16 residues. CDR3 protein: CASSPGGASSGNTIYF. The CDR3 DNA follows: TGTGCCAGCAGCCCCGGAGGGGCAAGCTCTGGAAACACCATATATTTT. Together with reference TRBV5-4 and TRBJ1-3, the CDR3 gives the full variable domain: ETGVTQSPTHLIKTRGQQVTLRCSSQSGHNTVSWYQQALGQGPQFIFQYYREEENGRGNFPPRFSGLQFPNYSSELNVNALELDDSALYLCASSPGGASSGNTIYFGEGSWLTVV.

The chain couples TRBV6-2 or TRBV6-3 to TRBJ2-3; the match to TRBD2 covers 9 bases. J was trimmed by 4 bases and V by 5 bases; bases with no gene match: 7. Germline V gene lookup returns CDR1 MNHEY and CDR2 SVGEGT. This CDR3 has 15 amino acids. The CDR3 sequence: CASSGAGGLPDTQYF. In DNA form, the CDR3 reads TGTGCCAGCAGTGGAGCGGGGGGCCTTCCAGATACGCAGTATTTT.

This clone was detected only a few times. The rearrangement uses TRBV4-2 and TRBJ1-3, with D tentatively TRBD1 (5 bases). Germline V gives CDR1 LGHNA, CDR2 YNFKEQ. V was shortened by 0 bases and J by 2 bases, with 20 bases between the two germline ends. The CDR3 runs to 19 residues. CDR3 loop: CASSQDQGTAASTGNTIYF. CDR3 DNA sequence: TGTGCCAGCAGCCAAGATCAGGGCACGGCGGCAAGCACTGGAAACACCATATATTTT.

The sample holds one count of this clone. The V gene is TRBV7-9, the J gene TRBJ1-1; D uncertain. The germline V and J ends were trimmed by 5 bases and 11 bases, with 30 bases remaining between them. The CDR3 is 17 residues long. From germline, CDR1 is SEHNR and CDR2 FQNEAQ (reference sequence). The CDR3 DNA is TGTGCCAGCAGCCTTAGAGGAGCGGTAGTTGGCGGCGGTGGGGCTTTCTTT. This codes for CASSLRGAVVGGGGAFF.

The rearrangement uses TRBV6-5 and TRBJ1-2; maybe TRBD1 (5 bases). The V gene's germline CDR1 is MNHEY and CDR2 SVGAGI. Trimming shortened V by 6 bases and J by 3 bases, and 8 bases separated the two germline ends. The CDR3 covers 12 residues. The CDR3 protein is CASSQGYYGYTF. The CDR3 DNA follows: TGTGCCAGCAGCCAGGGTTACTATGGCTACACCTTC.